This entry lists 3 T cell receptor beta chains sequenced from one sample in a study of human T cells and chemical hapten exposure. Stated time point: patch test 1, 2 weeks after DPC sensitization. Specified treatment: therapeutic diphenylcyclopropenone sensitization with weekly scalp DPC. One entry per CDR3 protein results from TCRdb running MiXCR on the RACE reads. The repertoire holds around 110,000 distinct CDR3 sequences, with 9% to 14% as singletons. The input for sequencing was whole blood, taken in connection with sensitization to the hapten diphenylcyclopropenone (DPC). These receptors were obtained from a woman aged 45-65 years with alopecia areata. Some clones in this sample may be carry-over from other donors' samples.

This clonotype occurred many times. The chain carries TRBV7-2 and TRBJ2-1; perhaps TRBD2 as D (6 bases). This CDR3 region has 13 residues. Germline loops: CDR1 SGHTA, CDR2 FQGNSA. Trimming took 5 bases from V and 8 from J, leaving 13 bases between them. In DNA, the CDR3 is TGTGCCAGCAGCCTTATGGAGGGACATGAGCAGTTCTTC. It is translated as CASSLMEGHEQFF.

Only a few counts were recorded for this clonotype. This sequence joins TRBV20-1 and TRBJ2-7; TRBD2 aligns across 9 bases. The germline V gene has CDR1 DFQATT and CDR2 SNEGSKA (reference sequence). This CDR3 contains 17 residues. CDR3 in DNA: TGCAGCCGGTTGGGCCCGTTCCGACTAGCGGAGTCCTACGAGCAGTACTTC. Residues: CSRLGPFRLAESYEQYF.

In its sample, this clonotype was seen a few times. V usage is TRBV7-8 and J usage is TRBJ1-2; D is undetermined. Trimming stripped 5 bases from V and 4 bases from J, with 17 bases between. The CDR3 has 15 residues. CDR1 SGHVS and CDR2 FQNEAQ come from the germline V gene. Here the CDR3 reads CASSPRESFGYGYTF. The DNA of the CDR3 is TGTGCCAGCAGCCCCCGGGAATCCTTCGGCTATGGCTACACCTTC.